Presented here are 20 T cell receptor beta chains from one specimen sequenced in a study of blood T cell repertoires in COVID-19. Only in-frame clones appear in the TCRdb table, and some are missing; sequencing was by immunoSEQ multiplex PCR. The repertoire includes about 250,000 clones, 65% to 90% of them detected once, and about a sixth sits in the top ten. The sample taken for sequencing was PBMCs or T cells enriched from blood (not recorded which). Receptor source: a young man who had recovered from COVID-19.

This clone was recorded once. This chain links TRBV5-6 with TRBJ1-2, with a tentative D call TRBD1 (5 bases). V was trimmed by 1 base and J by 7 bases, leaving 20 bases between them. Germline V gives CDR1 SGHDT, CDR2 YYEEEE. This CDR3 has 16 residues. The CDR3, as DNA: TGTGCCAGCAGCTTGCATGGAGATGCAGGGAATCGTGGCTACACCTTC. It yields the protein CASSLHGDAGNRGYTF.

The chain has TRBV7-9 and TRBJ1-4, with D tentatively TRBD1 (6 bases). Trimming removed 5 bases from V and 8 bases from J, with 12 bases in between. CDR3 length: 13 amino acids. Germline-derived CDR1 and CDR2 are SEHNR and FQNEAQ (reference sequence). The CDR3 loop reads CASSRGEVEKLFF. The CDR3 DNA sequence: TGTGCCAGCAGCAGGGGGGAGGTAGAAAAACTGTTTTTT.

This rearrangement joins TRBV28 to TRBJ2-1, with TRBD2 matching over 9 bases. Trimming removed 7 bases from V and 2 bases from J; junction bases left unmatched: 6. CDR3 length equals 15 residues. The germline V gene encodes CDR1 MDHEN and CDR2 SYDVKM. In nucleotides, the CDR3 is TGTGCCAGCATACCGCAGCGGGGGGCCTACAATGAGCAGTTCTTC. This gives the protein CASIPQRGAYNEQFF.

This chain uses TRBV27 with TRBJ1-3, with a possible D match to TRBD1 (6 bases). This CDR3 contains 17 residues. The V end lost 0 bases, the J end lost 0 bases, and 12 bases lay between the germline ends. The germline V gene encodes CDR1 MNHEY and CDR2 SMNVEV (reference sequence). The CDR3 spells CASSLSRQGISGNTIYF. As DNA, the CDR3 is TGTGCCAGCAGTTTATCGAGGCAGGGGATCTCTGGAAACACCATATATTTT.

The chain carries TRBV27 and TRBJ2-1; the D gene is possibly TRBD1 (6 bases). The V gene lost 5 bases and the J gene lost 5 bases, with 10 bases spanning the gap. CDR1 and CDR2 (germline): MNHEY, SMNVEV (reference sequence). The CDR3 contains 13 residues. The CDR3 DNA follows: TGTGCCAGCAGTACCTACAGGGACAATGAGCAGTTCTTC. Translating gives CASSTYRDNEQFF.

The CDR3 is CASSPLTSYNNEQFF. The CDR3 DNA reads as TGTGCCAGCTCACCACTTACTAGCTATAACAATGAGCAGTTCTTC. J is TRBJ2-1 and V is TRBV18; TRBD2 is a possible D gene (6 bases). V was pared by 1 base and J by 5 bases, with 12 bases between. This CDR3 has 15 amino acids. CDR1 KGHSH and CDR2 LQKENI come from the germline V gene. Complete variable domain (other parts from reference TRBV18 and TRBJ2-1): NAGVMQNPRHLVRRRGQEARLRCSPMKGHSHVYWYRQLPEEGLKFMVYLQKENIIDESGMPKERFSAEFPKEGPSILRIQQVVRGDSAAYFCASSPLTSYNNEQFFGPGTRLTVL.

The chain joins TRBV14 to TRBJ1-6; D gene ambiguous. Germline lookup yields CDR1 SGHDN and CDR2 FVKESK. Deletions cut 2 bases from V and 7 bases from J, with 12 bases between. This CDR3 spans 15 amino acids. This CDR3 is CASSQTGAVNSPLHF. As DNA, the CDR3 is TGTGCCAGCAGCCAAACGGGAGCGGTAAATTCACCCCTCCACTTT.

The chain employs TRBV6-5 and TRBJ2-5; maybe TRBD1 (5 bases). V was clipped by 6 bases and J by 5 bases, with 16 bases between them. This CDR3 has 14 amino acids. Germline CDR1 and CDR2: MNHEY and SVGAGI. CDR3 sequence: CASRNYRNGETQYF. The CDR3 nucleotides are TGTGCCAGCAGAAACTACAGGAACGGTGAGACCCAGTACTTC.

The genes are TRBV7-2 and TRBJ2-5; a weak D match, TRBD1 (6 bases). Germline CDR1 is SGHTA and CDR2 is FQGNSA. Trimming pared 5 bases from V and 4 bases from J, leaving 14 bases between. The CDR3 is 14 residues long. The CDR3 spells CASSEGVGRETQYF. In DNA, the CDR3 is TGTGCCAGCAGCGAGGGGGTGGGACGAGAGACCCAGTACTTC.

The chain is built from TRBV5-1 and TRBJ1-1; 9 bases align to TRBD1. Germline trimming cut 3 bases from V and 5 bases from J; bases unmatched to any gene: 11. CDR3 length: 16 amino acids. Germline V CDR1 and CDR2: SGHRS, YFSETQ. The CDR3 coding sequence is TGCGCCAGCAGCTCACCGGGACAGGGTGCGGTGACTGAAGCTTTCTTT. As protein: CASSSPGQGAVTEAFF.

This chain connects TRBV5-1 to TRBJ1-4; D gene uncertain. Germline assignment: CDR1 SGHRS and CDR2 YFSETQ. This CDR3 comprises 15 residues. Trimming cost V 1 base and J 0 bases, with 7 bases left between them. CDR3 protein: CASSLLPATNEKLFF. CDR3 nucleotides: TGCGCCAGCAGCTTGTTACCAGCAACTAATGAAAAACTGTTTTTT.

The chain is built from TRBV11-2 and TRBJ1-2; D gene uncertain. V lost 2 bases to trimming and J lost 8 bases, with 12 bases between them. The CDR3 covers 13 residues. Germline loops: CDR1 SGHAT, CDR2 FQNNGV. The CDR3: CASSLSPSGGYTF. The CDR3 DNA reads as TGTGCCAGCAGCTTAAGTCCGTCGGGAGGCTACACCTTC.

This sequence joins TRBV19 and TRBJ1-6; tentatively, D is TRBD1 (6 bases). Germline loops: CDR1 LNHDA, CDR2 SQIVND (reference sequence). Trimming left V 7 bases short and J 6 bases short, with 22 bases between. This CDR3 is 17 amino acids long. This CDR3 is CASNPGFAVRGNSPLHF. The CDR3 nucleotides read TGTGCCAGTAACCCCGGGTTCGCGGTCAGGGGTAATTCACCCCTCCACTTT.

The V and J genes are TRBV7-9 and TRBJ2-5, with D uncertain. Germline V lookup: CDR1 SEHNR, CDR2 FQNEAQ (reference sequence). The CDR3 sequence is 12 residues long. The V end lost 1 base, the J end lost 5 bases, and 5 bases lay between the germline ends. The CDR3, as DNA: TGTGCCAGCAGCTTAGTGGAGGAGACCCAGTACTTC. Its protein product is CASSLVEETQYF.

The chain uses TRBV29-1 and TRBJ2-7; 16 bases agree with TRBD2. Germline assignment: CDR1 SQVTM and CDR2 ANQGSEA. V was clipped by 3 bases and J by 7 bases; unmatched bases: 3. CDR3 length: 14 residues. Here the CDR3 DNA reads TGCAGCGTTGAGGGACTAGCGGGAGGGGAAGAGCAGTACTTC. This codes for CSVEGLAGGEEQYF.

The genes are TRBV7-2 and TRBJ1-2; 9 bases fit TRBD1. This CDR3 region has 14 residues. J lost 7 bases, V lost 1 base, and 4 bases had no gene match. Germline lookup yields CDR1 SGHTA and CDR2 FQGNSA. The CDR3 DNA follows: TGTGCCAGCAGCTTAGGGACAGGGGTTGGTGGCTACACCTTC. It yields the protein CASSLGTGVGGYTF.

V and J are TRBV3-1 (or the pseudogene TRBV3-2) and TRBJ1-2; 10 bases map to TRBD1. Germline V gene data show CDR1 as LGHDT and CDR2 as YNNKEL (reference sequence). There are 13 residues in the CDR3. The V gene end was trimmed by 3 bases and the J gene end by 8 bases; junction bases not matched to a gene: 3. CDR3 amino acids: CASSQRQGAGYTF. CDR3 bases: TGTGCCAGCAGCCAGAGACAGGGGGCGGGCTACACCTTC.

The chain recombines TRBV7-9 with TRBJ2-1; no clear D gene. The CDR3 has 12 residues. Between the trimmed V and J ends, which lost 5 bases and 8 bases, there was a span of 10 bases. The V gene's germline CDR1 is SEHNR and CDR2 FQNEAQ (reference sequence). The CDR3 nucleotides read TGTGCCAGCAGCCCGAGTAACTATGAGCAGTTCTTC. It specifies CASSPSNYEQFF.

The V and J genes are TRBV5-6 and TRBJ2-2, with 7 bases fitting TRBD1. There are 14 residues in the CDR3. Trimming at V came to 4 bases and at J to 7 bases, leaving 7 bases not matched to a gene. In germline, CDR1 is SGHDT, CDR2 YYEEEE. The CDR3 DNA is TGTGCCAGCAGCATACGACAGGGAGTCGGGGAGCTGTTTTTT. Its protein product is CASSIRQGVGELFF.

This clone was observed a single time. The rearrangement joins TRBV7-2 to TRBJ2-2; the D gene is possibly TRBD2 (6 bases). V lost 5 bases, J lost 4 bases, and 11 bases lay in between. The CDR3 totals 14 residues. Germline CDR1 is SGHTA and CDR2 is FQGNSA. CDR3 amino acids: CASSPRGTTGELFF. Written as DNA, the CDR3 is TGTGCCAGCAGCCCCCGGGGGACCACCGGGGAGCTGTTTTTT.